Listed below are T cell receptor beta chains from one sample, sequenced in a study of T cell responses to AZD1222 COVID-19 vaccine. TCRdb's table, derived via immunoSEQ multiplex PCR, lists solely in-frame clones and lacks some. The sample records approximately 93,000 clones, 89% being singletons. Sequenced material: peripheral blood, taken 28 days after the second AZD1222 dose. The source is an adult who received the AZD1222 COVID-19 vaccine. Both conserved end residues are part of each CDR3. The D gene is left open where the match is weak. Size values are once, few and many counts, or a class for expanded clones, and some rows have none.

clone_size	j_call	v_call	d_call	cdr3_nt	cdr3_aa
.	TRBJ2-2	TRBV3-1/TRBV3-2	.	TGTGCCAGCAGCCAAGGGTACGGGGAGCTGTTTTTT	CASSQGYGELFF
.	TRBJ2-1	TRBV6-5	.	TGTGCCAGCAGTTACTCGACTTTCTACAATGAGCAGTTCTTC	CASSYSTFYNEQFF
.	TRBJ1-3	TRBV3-1/TRBV3-2	.	TGTGCCAGCAGCCAAGGAGGAGGACCAGGGGTGATCTCTGGAAACACCATATATTTT	CASSQGGGPGVISGNTIYF
.	TRBJ2-7	TRBV20-1	TRBD2	TGCAGTGCTAGTAAGGCTAGCGGGGCCTACGAGCAGTACTTC	CSASKASGAYEQYF
.	TRBJ2-7	TRBV5-5	TRBD1	TGTGCCAGCAGCTGGACAGGGCCCCCCTACGAGCAGTACTTC	CASSWTGPPYEQYF
once	TRBJ1-1	TRBV2	.	TGTGCCAGCAGTGAAGAGGAAGACAGATACATGAACACTGAAGCTTTCTTT	CASSEEEDRYMNTEAFF
.	TRBJ2-2	TRBV5-5	.	TGTGCCAGCAGCTTAGGGGACACCGGGGAGCTGTTTTTT	CASSLGDTGELFF
.	TRBJ2-7	TRBV12-3/TRBV12-4	.	TGTGCCAGCAGTTCCTTAGGTTTCGAGCAGTACTTC	CASSSLGFEQYF
once	TRBJ1-2	TRBV6-5	.	TGTGCCAGCAGGCCGCCTTTAAACTATGGCTACACCTTC	CASRPPLNYGYTF
.	TRBJ2-3	TRBV5-1	.	TGCGCCAGCAGCTTGGGACGGCAAGGGGCAGATACGCAGTATTTT	CASSLGRQGADTQYF
.	TRBJ2-2	TRBV5-1	.	TGCGCCAGCAGCTTTTTAGCTAACACCGGGGAGCTGTTTTTT	CASSFLANTGELFF
.	TRBJ2-7	TRBV2	.	TGTGCCAGCAGCTGGCCCAGTAACTCCTACGAGCAGTACTTC	CASSWPSNSYEQYF
.	TRBJ2-7	TRBV28	TRBD1	TGTGCCAGCAGTTCAACCGGGACAGGACTCCGGTACGAGCAGTACTTC	CASSSTGTGLRYEQYF
.	TRBJ2-2	TRBV9	.	TGTGCCAGCAGCGTAGGGACCGGGGAGCTGTTTTTT	CASSVGTGELFF
.	TRBJ1-2	TRBV21-1	.	TGTGCCAGCAGCACCCTCCCGGGACAGACACTTAACTATGGCTACACCTTC	CASSTLPGQTLNYGYTF
medium-sized	TRBJ2-2	TRBV6-4	.	TGTGCCAGCAGTGCGGGGGACACCGGGGAGCTGTTTTTT	CASSAGDTGELFF
.	TRBJ1-1	TRBV5-5	TRBD1	TGTGCCAGCAGCCGGACAGGGGGCGTAAAAACTGAAGCTTTCTTT	CASSRTGGVKTEAFF
once	TRBJ1-3	TRBV28	.	TGTGCCAGCAGTTTGACTTTCTACCGTGGAAACACCATATATTTT	CASSLTFYRGNTIYF
.	TRBJ1-1	TRBV28	.	TGTGCCAGCAGTTTCGACCCCCCCCGAGCTTTCTTT	CASSFDPPRAFF
.	TRBJ1-2	TRBV29-1	.	TGCAGCGTTCTTAAACTGTATGGCTACACCTTC	CSVLKLYGYTF
.	TRBJ1-1	TRBV4-3	.	TGCGCCAGCAGCCATCTCGAGGGGAACACTGAAGCTTTCTTT	CASSHLEGNTEAFF
.	TRBJ2-3	TRBV27	.	TGTGCCAGCAGTCCACAGGGTCCCTTCACAGATACGCAGTATTTT	CASSPQGPFTDTQYF
.	TRBJ1-2	TRBV5-8	.	TGTGCCAGCAGCTTGATGGGGGGCGCGGACTATGGCTACACCTTC	CASSLMGGADYGYTF